Listed here are 6 T cell receptor beta chains from one sample, sequenced in a study of cytomegalovirus exposure and HLA in healthy donors. Primers: 60 Vbeta forward and 13 Jbeta reverse. Clones were read by immunoSEQ multiplex PCR, and TCRdb kept only the in-frame ones, dropping some. The table lists about 150,000 clones, 65% to 90% of them singletons. Material: PBMCs. The receptor source for this set is a woman aged 18-29 years in good health and CMV-seronegative.

The rearrangement joins TRBV5-1 to TRBJ2-1; 11 nucleotides match TRBD2. V lost 4 bases, J lost 4 bases, and 4 bases stayed unmatched. CDR1 SGHRS and CDR2 YFSETQ come from the germline V gene. This CDR3 is built from 15 residues. CDR3 residues: CASSPTSGRYNEQFF. DNA of the CDR3: TGCGCCAGCAGCCCAACTAGCGGGAGATACAATGAGCAGTTCTTC.

The V and J genes are TRBV9 and TRBJ2-1; 13 nucleotides align to TRBD2. This CDR3 spans 16 amino acids. Trimming removed 0 bases from V and 5 bases from J; junction bases left unmatched: 2. Germline V gene sequence: CDR1 SGDLS, CDR2 YYNGEE. CDR3 in amino acids: CASSVGTSGSNNEQFF. CDR3 sequence (DNA): TGTGCCAGCAGCGTAGGGACTAGCGGGAGCAACAATGAGCAGTTCTTC.

The V gene is TRBV9, the J gene TRBJ1-1, with D tentatively TRBD1 (5 bases). The ends were cut back, 4 bases at V and 5 bases at J, with 18 bases in the middle. The length of the CDR3 is 15 residues. In germline, CDR1 is SGDLS, CDR2 YYNGEE. CDR3 bases: TGTGCCAGCAGCCACCGGGCAGGGCTCGTTACTGAAGCTTTCTTT. Its translation: CASSHRAGLVTEAFF.

The gene calls are TRBV5-1 and TRBJ1-1, with 10 bases identical to TRBD1. J lost 6 bases, V lost 0 bases, and 2 bases had no gene match. Germline values: CDR1 SGHRS, CDR2 YFSETQ. The CDR3 runs to 14 residues. The CDR3 here is CASSLGQGASEAFF. The CDR3 nucleotides read TGCGCCAGCAGCTTGGGACAGGGGGCCTCTGAAGCTTTCTTT. The full variable domain, completed using reference TRBV5-1 and TRBJ1-1, is KAGVTQTPRYLIKTRGQQVTLSCSPISGHRSVSWYQQTPGQGLQFLFEYFSETQRNKGNFPGRFSGRQFSNSRSEMNVSTLELGDSALYLCASSLGQGASEAFFGQGTRLTVV.

The chain joins TRBV10-3 to TRBJ2-5; maybe TRBD2 (6 bases). This CDR3 has 14 residues. Germline CDR1 and CDR2: ENHRY and SYGVKD. The V and J ends lost 4 bases and 2 bases respectively, with 11 bases between them. CDR3 nucleotide sequence: TGTGCCATCAGTGTGGGCGGGAATCAAGAGACCCAGTACTTC. It is translated as CAISVGGNQETQYF.

This clone was recorded once. V usage is TRBV27 and J usage is TRBJ2-7; weak D call: TRBD1 (6 bases). Per germline, CDR1 MNHEY and CDR2 SMNVEV (reference sequence). The CDR3 sequence is 14 residues long. The V and J ends lost 2 bases and 6 bases respectively, with 14 bases between them. The CDR3 loop reads CASSLAYRVGEQYF. For the CDR3, the DNA is TGTGCCAGCAGTTTAGCATACAGGGTTGGCGAGCAGTACTTC.